Below, 15 T cell receptor beta chains from the same sample are listed, as sequenced in a study of blood T cell repertoires in COVID-19. Profiled with immunoSEQ multiplex PCR; TCRdb holds only in-frame clones, not every one. The sample lists 160,000 or so clones; more than 75% were seen once. The specimen was PBMCs or T cells enriched from blood (not recorded which). The receptor set was obtained from a woman between 45 and 60 years old who had recovered from COVID-19.

This clone occurred a few times. The chain links TRBV7-9 to TRBJ1-2; the D gene is possibly TRBD1 (5 bases). Trimming shortened V by 6 bases and J by 4 bases, and 18 bases separated the two germline ends. The CDR3 is 15 amino acids. Germline V gives CDR1 SEHNR, CDR2 FQNEAQ (reference sequence). CDR3 DNA sequence: TGTGCCAGCAGGACGACAGTGGGTAGCGGCTATGGCTACACCTTC. It is translated as CASRTTVGSGYGYTF.

The chain links TRBV5-1 to TRBJ2-1; TRBD2 aligns across 15 bases. CDR1 is SGHRS and CDR2 is YFSETQ in the germline V gene. The CDR3 is made up of 17 amino acids. After removal of 4 bases from V and 9 bases from J, the junction contained 11 bases not matched to a gene. The CDR3 protein is CASSNGLAGGRSTEQFF. The CDR3 DNA sequence: TGCGCCAGCAGCAACGGACTAGCGGGGGGGCGAAGTACTGAGCAGTTCTTC.

This clone was recorded a few times. The chain has TRBV11-3 and TRBJ2-7, with 8 bases aligning to TRBD2. CDR3 length: 14 residues. Germline V gene lookup returns CDR1 SGHNT and CDR2 YENEEA. V shed 0 bases and J 3 bases; nucleotides not matched to a gene: 1. Written as DNA, the CDR3 is TGTGCCAGCAGCTTAGAGGGACTAGGCTACGAGCAGTACTTC. It translates to CASSLEGLGYEQYF. The full variable domain, with the rest looked up from reference TRBV11-3 and TRBJ2-7, is EAGVVQSPRYKIIEKKQPVAFWCNPISGHNTLYWYLQNLGQGPELLIRYENEEAVDDSQLPKDRFSAERLKGVDSTLKIQPAELGDSAVYLCASSLEGLGYEQYFGPGTRLTVT.

Worth noting for this clone: Its ends do not fully match the called genes, so a read error is possible. The chain couples TRBV10-1 to TRBJ1-1; TRBD1 agrees at 8 bases. Germline loops: CDR1 WNHNN, CDR2 SYGVQD (reference sequence). This CDR3 has 15 residues. CDR3 residues: CASCDRGAERTEAFF. CDR3 bases: TGCGCCAGCTGTGACAGGGGCGCCGAGAGGACTGAAGCTTTCTTT.

V gene TRBV11-3 combines with J gene TRBJ2-5; 9 nucleotides agree with TRBD1. The CDR3 runs to 16 residues. CDR1 and CDR2 from the germline V gene are SGHNT and YENEEA. V lost 5 bases, J lost 2 bases, and 9 bases stayed unmatched. The CDR3: CASSPGTGFEQETQYF. The CDR3 DNA is TGTGCCAGCAGCCCGGGGACAGGGTTCGAGCAAGAGACCCAGTACTTC. The whole variable domain, remainder taken from reference TRBV11-3 and TRBJ2-5, is EAGVVQSPRYKIIEKKQPVAFWCNPISGHNTLYWYLQNLGQGPELLIRYENEEAVDDSQLPKDRFSAERLKGVDSTLKIQPAELGDSAVYLCASSPGTGFEQETQYFGPGTRLLVL.

This rearrangement joins TRBV6-1 to TRBJ2-2, with 7 bases that match TRBD2. J lost 6 bases, V lost 0 bases, and 7 bases had no gene match. The CDR3 has 16 residues. CDR1 and CDR2 from the germline V gene are MNHNS and SASEGT. The CDR3 sequence is CASSEAVGGGAGELFF. The CDR3 region has the DNA TGTGCCAGCAGTGAAGCGGTGGGGGGGGGAGCCGGGGAGCTGTTTTTT.

The chain couples TRBV7-2 to TRBJ2-2, with D perhaps matching TRBD1 (5 bases). CDR3 length: 15 residues. In germline, CDR1 is SGHTA, CDR2 FQGNSA. Trimming stripped 7 bases from V and 1 base from J, with 13 bases between. CDR3 in amino acids: CASTHTGLNTGELFF. The CDR3 DNA sequence: TGTGCCAGCACCCATACAGGTTTGAACACCGGGGAGCTGTTTTTT.

The chain uses TRBV9 and TRBJ2-7; a weak D match, TRBD2 (6 bases). Germline assignment: CDR1 SGDLS and CDR2 YYNGEE. The V gene lost 0 bases and the J gene lost 2 bases, with 9 bases spanning the gap. The CDR3 is made up of 14 amino acids. In DNA form, the CDR3 reads TGTGCCAGCAGCGTAGTCTCGGGAGCCTACGAGCAGTACTTC. It yields the protein CASSVVSGAYEQYF.

The chain recombines TRBV3-1 (or the pseudogene TRBV3-2) with TRBJ2-1; D is undetermined. Per the germline V gene, CDR1 is LGHDT and CDR2 is YNNKEL (reference sequence). V lost 8 bases, J lost 1 base, and 15 bases lay in between. The CDR3 consists of 15 residues. The CDR3 protein is CASLAALLSYNEQFF. The CDR3 DNA reads TGTGCCAGCCTCGCGGCCTTATTATCCTACAATGAGCAGTTCTTC.

The chain recombines TRBV7-3 with TRBJ1-1, with 7 bases lining up with TRBD1. The CDR3 runs to 15 residues. V was clipped by 5 bases and J by 4 bases; unmatched bases: 10. The germline V gene encodes CDR1 SGHTA and CDR2 FQGTGA. CDR3 residues: CASSLDRVRGTEAFF. CDR3 nucleotides: TGTGCCAGCAGCCTCGACAGGGTTAGGGGCACTGAAGCTTTCTTT.

This chain uses TRBV19 with TRBJ1-2; D ambiguous. Germline V CDR1 and CDR2: LNHDA, SQIVND (reference sequence). The CDR3 runs 14 residues. The ends were cut back, 4 bases at V and 4 bases at J, with 13 bases in the middle. The CDR3, as DNA: TGTGCCAGTAGTAATATCGGGATAAGCTATGGCTACACCTTC. It yields the protein CASSNIGISYGYTF.

CDR3 loop: CASSLEAAGYEQYF. Here the CDR3 DNA reads TGTGCCAGCAGCTTAGAGGCAGCGGGGTACGAGCAGTACTTC. The gene calls are TRBV11-2 and TRBJ2-7; 7 bases map to TRBD2. With V trimmed by 0 bases and J by 4 bases, 3 bases remained unmatched. The CDR3 is 14 amino acids. Per germline, CDR1 SGHAT and CDR2 FQNNGV. Supplemented by reference TRBV11-2 and TRBJ2-7, the full variable domain reads EAGVAQSPRYKIIEKRQSVAFWCNPISGHATLYWYQQILGQGPKLLIQFQNNGVVDDSQLPKDRFSAERLKGVDSTLKIQPAKLEDSAVYLCASSLEAAGYEQYFGPGTRLTVT.

This clone has just a few counts. The genes are TRBV24-1 and TRBJ2-3, with 10 bases aligning to TRBD2. The CDR3 length is 16 residues. Germline V lookup: CDR1 KGHDR, CDR2 SFDVKD. V was clipped by 7 bases and J by 3 bases; unmatched bases: 9. CDR3 coding DNA: TGTGCCACCAGAAAAAGCGGGGGGGCCACAACAGATACGCAGTATTTT. This translates into CATRKSGGATTDTQYF.

The chain joins TRBV30 to TRBJ1-3, with D unclear. The CDR3 is made up of 13 amino acids. The V and J ends lost 2 bases and 3 bases respectively, with 8 bases between them. Germline CDR1 is GTSNPN and CDR2 is SVGIG (reference sequence). The chain's CDR3 is CAWSLLNGNTIYF. The CDR3 nucleotides read TGTGCCTGGAGTTTACTAAATGGAAACACCATATATTTT.

The J gene is TRBJ1-2, the V gene TRBV6-5, with D possibly TRBD1 on 6 matching bases. The CDR3 spans 12 residues. Germline loops: CDR1 MNHEY, CDR2 SVGAGI. The V end lost 7 bases, the J end lost 5 bases, and 11 bases lay between the germline ends. CDR3 loop: CASTQGLYGYTF. CDR3 nucleotide sequence: TGTGCCAGCACCCAGGGGTTGTATGGCTACACCTTC.